These 21 T cell receptor beta chains came from one sample sequenced in a study of T cell responses to AZD1222 COVID-19 vaccine. Measured with immunoSEQ multiplex PCR; TCRdb has only the in-frame clones, and not every one. The sample has roughly 150,000 clones, about nine tenths seen once; the top ten hold roughly 10%. The sample consisted of peripheral blood, taken 28 days after the second AZD1222 dose. These receptors all stem from an adult who received the AZD1222 COVID-19 vaccine.

This clone was seen only a few times. V gene TRBV5-8 combines with J gene TRBJ1-3; D call uncertain. Trimming took 3 bases from V and 0 from J, leaving 10 bases between them. Germline V gene sequence: CDR1 SGHTS, CDR2 YDEGEE. The CDR3 runs 15 residues. The CDR3 sequence is CASSWQSSSGNTIYF. As DNA, the CDR3 is TGTGCCAGCAGCTGGCAGTCGAGCTCTGGAAACACCATATATTTT.

This clone was detected only a few times. DNA of the CDR3: TGTGCCAGCAGCCTTGGGACAGAGCAGTACTTC. The encoded protein is CASSLGTEQYF. This chain uses TRBV16 with TRBJ2-7; perhaps TRBD1 as D (6 bases). The CDR3 loop spans 11 amino acids. CDR1 is KGHSY and CDR2 is FQNENV in the germline V gene. Trimming removed 4 bases at V and 7 bases at J, with 8 bases between.

V and J are TRBV11-3 and TRBJ2-1; D unresolved. The CDR3 spans 15 residues. Trimming removed 5 bases from V and 6 bases from J, with 17 bases in between. Germline loops: CDR1 SGHNT, CDR2 YENEEA. DNA of the CDR3: TGTGCCAGCAGCCTAAATTTAGCAGAGGTCAATGAGCAGTTCTTC. Translating it yields CASSLNLAEVNEQFF.

V usage is TRBV29-1 and J usage is TRBJ1-2; D unresolved. Trimming removed 7 bases at V and 0 bases at J, with 12 bases between. Germline values: CDR1 SQVTM, CDR2 ANQGSEA. CDR3 length: 13 residues. The CDR3 loop reads CSAAAPPNYGYTF. CDR3 DNA sequence: TGCAGCGCAGCCGCACCACCTAACTATGGCTACACCTTC.

The chain joins TRBV9 to TRBJ2-7; no firm D call. The CDR3 extends over 14 amino acids. CDR1 is SGDLS, CDR2 YYNGEE, per germline. Trimming stripped 1 base from V and 10 bases from J, with 18 bases between. CDR3 protein: CASSVSQHMTPQYF. The DNA of the CDR3 is TGTGCCAGCAGCGTAAGTCAGCATATGACCCCACAGTACTTC. Variable domain in full (rest from reference TRBV9 and TRBJ2-7): DSGVTQTPKHLITATGQRVTLRCSPRSGDLSVYWYQQSLDQGLQFLIQYYNGEERAKGNILERFSAQQFPDLHSELNLSSLELGDSALYFCASSVSQHMTPQYFGPGTRLTVT.

This clone was picked up one time. The V call is TRBV7-2, the J call TRBJ1-5; 7 bases align to TRBD1. CDR1 and CDR2 from the germline V gene are SGHTA and FQGNSA. The CDR3 is made up of 15 amino acids. V trimming: 4 bases; J trimming: 0 bases; junction bases outside the gene matches: 3. CDR3 coding DNA: TGTGCCAGCAGCTACACAGGGGATAGCAATCAGCCCCAGCATTTT. Protein sequence: CASSYTGDSNQPQHF.

This rearrangement joins TRBV10-3 to TRBJ1-1; the D gene is possibly TRBD1 (6 bases). V lost 5 bases and J lost 4, with 17 bases in between. Germline lookup yields CDR1 ENHRY and CDR2 SYGVKD. The CDR3 is made up of 15 amino acids. As DNA, the CDR3 is TGTGCCATCAGTTCTGCCGCAGGGGTAGTCACTGAAGCTTTCTTT. This sequence encodes CAISSAAGVVTEAFF.

The genes are TRBV7-2 and TRBJ2-1, with D tentatively TRBD2 (6 bases). Germline V CDR1 and CDR2: SGHTA, FQGNSA. Trimming stripped 5 bases from V and 0 bases from J, with 11 bases between. The CDR3 is 15 residues long. The CDR3: CASSPRGSSYNEQFF. DNA for the CDR3: TGTGCCAGCAGCCCACGGGGGAGCTCCTACAATGAGCAGTTCTTC.

V is TRBV9 and J is TRBJ2-1; 7 bases map to TRBD1. V gave up 3 bases and J gave up 1 base; unmatched junction bases: 7. Germline V gene sequence: CDR1 SGDLS, CDR2 YYNGEE. CDR3 length: 16 residues. The CDR3 region has the DNA TGTGCCAGCAGCGCATGGGACAGATCATCCTACAATGAGCAGTTCTTC. Translated: CASSAWDRSSYNEQFF.

The chain has TRBV13 and TRBJ1-4; D perhaps matches TRBD1 (5 bases). Deletions cut 5 bases from V and 6 bases from J, with 13 bases between. Germline V lookup: CDR1 PRHDT, CDR2 FYEKMQ (reference sequence). The CDR3 is 14 residues long. The DNA for the CDR3 is TGTGCCAGCAGCCGGACCCTAGGGGATGAAAAACTGTTTTTT. Translated: CASSRTLGDEKLFF.

The rearrangement links TRBV4-3 to TRBJ1-6, with a tentative D call TRBD1 (6 bases). The V gene lost 0 bases and the J gene lost 7 bases, with 13 bases spanning the gap. The V gene's germline CDR1 is LGHNA and CDR2 YSLEER. The CDR3 loop spans 16 amino acids. The CDR3 coding sequence is TGCGCCAGCAGCCAAGATTGGGACACGCGGAATTCACCCCTCCACTTT. This translates into CASSQDWDTRNSPLHF.

The CDR3 DNA sequence: TGTGCCACCAGTGATTACACAGGGAAGCAGTACTTC. The encoded protein is CATSDYTGKQYF. This chain uses TRBV24-1 with TRBJ2-7; tentatively, D is TRBD1 (6 bases). The V gene's germline CDR1 is KGHDR and CDR2 SFDVKD. The V end lost 2 bases, the J end lost 8 bases, and 9 bases lay between the germline ends. The CDR3 extends over 12 amino acids.

V usage is TRBV19 and J usage is TRBJ1-6; D not resolved. In germline, CDR1 is LNHDA, CDR2 SQIVND (reference sequence). This CDR3 is 14 amino acids long. V dropped 6 bases and J dropped 6 bases, with 12 bases sitting between them. CDR3 DNA: TGTGCCAGTAGGATGCGGGGTGCTAATTCACCCCTCCACTTT. As protein: CASRMRGANSPLHF.

V is TRBV27 and J is TRBJ2-5; 8 nucleotides match TRBD1. The V gene's germline CDR1 is MNHEY and CDR2 SMNVEV (reference sequence). The CDR3 is 15 residues long. The V gene end was trimmed by 5 bases and the J gene end by 4 bases; junction bases not matched to a gene: 9. The CDR3 is CASSPTTGGGETQYF. DNA for the CDR3: TGTGCCAGCAGTCCTACCACAGGGGGTGGAGAGACCCAGTACTTC.

The chain has TRBV29-1 and TRBJ2-6; D is uncertain. V lost 7 bases and J 0 bases, leaving 7 bases between the germline ends. There are 13 residues in the CDR3. Germline CDR1 reads SQVTM; CDR2 reads ANQGSEA. CDR3 protein: CSGLHSGANVLTF. DNA for the CDR3: TGCAGCGGGCTGCACTCTGGGGCCAACGTCCTGACTTTC.

This chain uses TRBV7-9 with TRBJ2-2, with 8 bases aligning to TRBD2. The CDR3 covers 14 residues. Unmatched junction bases numbered 1, after V lost 6 bases and J lost 1 base. Germline V gene lookup returns CDR1 SEHNR and CDR2 FQNEAQ (reference sequence). The CDR3 is CASRAGVNTGELFF. The CDR3 DNA follows: TGTGCCAGCAGAGCGGGAGTGAACACCGGGGAGCTGTTTTTT.

This clone was counted a single time. The chain is built from TRBV24-1 and TRBJ1-2; possible D gene TRBD1, 5 bases. CDR1 KGHDR and CDR2 SFDVKD come from the germline V gene. The CDR3 covers 13 residues. The V end was cut by 3 bases, the J end by 3 bases, with 7 bases between. CDR3 nucleotides: TGTGCCACCAGTGATAGGGGTTACTATGGCTACACCTTC. Translation: CATSDRGYYGYTF.

This chain connects TRBV4-1 to TRBJ2-3; D is tentatively TRBD1 or TRBD2 (5 bases each). The ends were cut back, 4 bases at V and 0 bases at J, with 17 bases in the middle. The CDR3 has 17 residues. Germline V gene lookup returns CDR1 MGHRA and CDR2 YSYEKL. The DNA of the CDR3 is TGCGCCAGCAGCCCGATAGGTAGAGGGACCAGCACAGATACGCAGTATTTT. As protein: CASSPIGRGTSTDTQYF.

This rearrangement joins TRBV9 to TRBJ2-7; D possibly corresponds to TRBD1 (6 bases). CDR3 length: 16 amino acids. Germline CDR1 SGDLS, CDR2 YYNGEE. The V and J ends lost 0 bases and 6 bases respectively, with 19 bases between them. The chain's CDR3 is CASSVDFGTRIGEQYF. The DNA for the CDR3 is TGTGCCAGCAGCGTAGATTTCGGGACAAGGATAGGCGAGCAGTACTTC.

This chain uses TRBV5-4 with TRBJ2-7; 11 bases line up with TRBD2. The germline V gene encodes CDR1 SGHNT and CDR2 YYREEE (reference sequence). The CDR3 extends over 16 amino acids. With 1 base clipped from V and 2 bases from J, the junction kept 5 bases outside the gene matches. The CDR3 is CASSLTSGSIAYEQYF. CDR3 coding DNA: TGTGCCAGCAGCTTGACTAGCGGGAGCATTGCCTACGAGCAGTACTTC.

This rearrangement joins TRBV5-8 to TRBJ2-7; D is perhaps TRBD1 or TRBD2 (5 bases each). There are 15 residues in the CDR3. Germline V gene sequence: CDR1 SGHTS, CDR2 YDEGEE. The germline V and J ends were trimmed by 0 bases and 7 bases, with 17 bases remaining between them. The CDR3: CASSLVGMGVGEQYF. CDR3 nucleotide sequence: TGTGCCAGCAGCTTGGTTGGTATGGGGGTCGGGGAGCAGTACTTC.